The 4 T cell receptor beta chains below all came from one sample that was sequenced in a study of blood T cells in healthy people across ages. Using a J-beta primer mix together with a sample-barcoded 5' primer, a second PCR was run for about 6 to 11 cycles. TCRdb used MiXCR to reprocess the 5' RACE reads, holding one entry per CDR3 protein. The sample has some 940,000 distinct CDR3 sequences; about 27% are singletons. The data also belong to a second study, concerning T cells of mothers and their children.

Material: blood. The receptors stem from a woman in her thirties or forties in good health.

Only a few counts were recorded for this clonotype. CDR3 bases: TGTGCCAGCAGCCTACAACCACATCTCAACACTGAAGCTTTCTTT. Protein sequence: CASSLQPHLNTEAFF. This chain joins TRBV7-2 and TRBJ1-1; D is unresolved. The CDR3 sequence is 15 residues long. Germline assignment: CDR1 SGHTA and CDR2 FQGNSA. V lost 5 bases to trimming and J lost 2 bases, with 15 bases between them.

In regard to this clonotype: A read error may account for a junction end that differs from germline. The chain has TRBV6-1 and TRBJ1-4; no clear D gene. Germline CDR1 MNHNS, CDR2 SASEGT. The CDR3 has 14 residues. The CDR3 region has the DNA TGTGCTACCAGTGATCTGAGACTACGTGAAAAACGGTTTTTT. This sequence encodes CATSDLRLREKRFF.

This clonotype was seen many times. J is TRBJ1-6 and V is TRBV7-6; the match to TRBD1 covers 7 bases. V shed 4 bases and J 3 bases; nucleotides not matched to a gene: 3. There are 15 residues in the CDR3. Germline V gene sequence: CDR1 SGHVS, CDR2 FNYEAQ. CDR3 amino acids: CASSSGTVYNSPLHF. The CDR3 nucleotides read TGTGCCAGCAGCTCGGGGACAGTCTATAATTCACCCCTCCACTTT.

This clonotype showed up just a few times. V usage is TRBV4-2 and J usage is TRBJ1-1; D gene ambiguous. V shed 0 bases and J shed 5 bases, with 10 bases lying between them. CDR1 LGHNA and CDR2 YNFKEQ come from the germline V gene. The CDR3 sequence is 14 residues long. Here the CDR3 reads CASSQDPSETEAFF. The CDR3 DNA sequence: TGTGCCAGCAGCCAAGATCCCAGCGAAACTGAAGCTTTCTTT.